A selection of T cell receptor beta chains follows, all from one sample in a study of T cell responses to AZD1222 COVID-19 vaccine. Using immunoSEQ multiplex PCR, the repertoire was profiled, and TCRdb retains in-frame clones only, with some absent. This sample has 86,000 or so clones, with around 83% found just once. The source was peripheral blood, collected 28 days after the second AZD1222 dose. The receptors stem from an adult who received the AZD1222 COVID-19 vaccine. CDR3s include the opening cysteine and the closing phenylalanine or tryptophan. D genes are given only for firm matches. Some rows have no size entry. The others give once, few or many, or a class for an expanded clone.

CDR3nt: TGTGCCTGGAGTTTGGAGACAGGGGGCGGCTATGGCTACACCTTC
CDR3aa: CAWSLETGGGYGYTF
j_gene: TRBJ1-2
abundance: .
v_gene: TRBV30
d_gene: TRBD1

CDR3nt: TGTGCCAGCATGAAAGGACAGGGTCTAGTCAATGAGCAGTTCTTC
CDR3aa: CASMKGQGLVNEQFF
j_gene: TRBJ2-1
abundance: few
v_gene: TRBV6-5
d_gene: TRBD1

CDR3nt: TGTGCCAGCACCCAAACCCATCAGGGGAGCTACGAGCAGTACTTC
CDR3aa: CASTQTHQGSYEQYF
j_gene: TRBJ2-7
abundance: .
v_gene: TRBV6-5
d_gene: .

CDR3nt: TGTGCCAGCAGCCCCTTCAACAGGGGTGGCTACACCTTC
CDR3aa: CASSPFNRGGYTF
j_gene: TRBJ1-2
abundance: .
v_gene: TRBV3-1/TRBV3-2
d_gene: TRBD1

CDR3nt: TGCGCCAGCAGCACCTTGCCTGGGAACACTGAAGCTTTCTTT
CDR3aa: CASSTLPGNTEAFF
j_gene: TRBJ1-1
abundance: .
v_gene: TRBV5-1
d_gene: .

CDR3nt: TGTGCCAGCAGCTCCGGGAGCAATCAGCCCCAGCATTTT
CDR3aa: CASSSGSNQPQHF
j_gene: TRBJ1-5
abundance: .
v_gene: TRBV7-9
d_gene: .

CDR3nt: TGTGCCAGCGGTGGGACCTACACCGGGGAGCTGTTTTTT
CDR3aa: CASGGTYTGELFF
j_gene: TRBJ2-2
abundance: .
v_gene: TRBV28
d_gene: .

CDR3nt: TGTGCCCGGGGGCATCAGGCTGAAGCTTTCTTT
CDR3aa: CARGHQAEAFF
j_gene: TRBJ1-1
abundance: .
v_gene: TRBV30
d_gene: .

CDR3nt: TGTGCCAGCAGCCAAGATGGTAACTATGGCTACACCTTC
CDR3aa: CASSQDGNYGYTF
j_gene: TRBJ1-2
abundance: .
v_gene: TRBV3-1/TRBV3-2
d_gene: .

CDR3nt: TGTGCCAGCAGCCTTTACGGCGGGGGAGCAAGCAATCAGCCCCAGCATTTT
CDR3aa: CASSLYGGGASNQPQHF
j_gene: TRBJ1-5
abundance: .
v_gene: TRBV7-2
d_gene: .

CDR3nt: TGTGCCAGCAGCCACCTCCTGTTGTCTAGCGGGAGGGAAGGCCTCGAGCAGTACTTC
CDR3aa: CASSHLLLSSGREGLEQYF
j_gene: TRBJ2-7
abundance: .
v_gene: TRBV28
d_gene: TRBD2

CDR3nt: TGTGCCATCAGTGGGACTCCGGGACAGGGTAATTCACCCCTCCACTTT
CDR3aa: CAISGTPGQGNSPLHF
j_gene: TRBJ1-6
abundance: once
v_gene: TRBV10-3
d_gene: TRBD1

CDR3nt: TGTGCCATCGGGGGACTAGCGGGCCGAGGGTCCCAAGAGACCCAGTACTTC
CDR3aa: CAIGGLAGRGSQETQYF
j_gene: TRBJ2-5
abundance: .
v_gene: TRBV28
d_gene: TRBD2

CDR3nt: TGCGCCAGCAGTCCCTGCTTACAGGGGATTGGCTACACCTTC
CDR3aa: CASSPCLQGIGYTF
j_gene: TRBJ1-2
abundance: .
v_gene: TRBV23-1
d_gene: TRBD1

CDR3nt: TGTGCCACCGAAGTCAGCGGCGGCTATGGCTACACCTTC
CDR3aa: CATEVSGGYGYTF
j_gene: TRBJ1-2
abundance: .
v_gene: TRBV15
d_gene: .

CDR3nt: TGCGCCAGCAGCCCCCCCCGGGACCTCAGCACAGATACGCAGTATTTT
CDR3aa: CASSPPRDLSTDTQYF
j_gene: TRBJ2-3
abundance: .
v_gene: TRBV5-1
d_gene: .

CDR3nt: TGTGCCATCAGTGAGCGGGATCAAGAGACCCAGTACTTC
CDR3aa: CAISERDQETQYF
j_gene: TRBJ2-5
abundance: .
v_gene: TRBV10-3
d_gene: .

CDR3nt: TGTGCCAGTAGTATCGAACAAGGCCACTACGAGCAGTACTTC
CDR3aa: CASSIEQGHYEQYF
j_gene: TRBJ2-7
abundance: .
v_gene: TRBV19
d_gene: .

CDR3nt: TGTGCCAGCAGCTTAAGCGCGGAGGCCTACAATGAGCAGTTCTTC
CDR3aa: CASSLSAEAYNEQFF
j_gene: TRBJ2-1
abundance: .
v_gene: TRBV7-3
d_gene: .

CDR3nt: TGTGCCAGCAGCGTAGCGGCTAGCGGGAACTACGAGCAGTACTTC
CDR3aa: CASSVAASGNYEQYF
j_gene: TRBJ2-7
abundance: .
v_gene: TRBV9
d_gene: TRBD2

CDR3nt: TGTGCCAGCACCAGGACGCAGACCTACGAGCAGTACTTC
CDR3aa: CASTRTQTYEQYF
j_gene: TRBJ2-7
abundance: .
v_gene: TRBV6-5
d_gene: .

CDR3nt: TGTGCCAGCAGTTTCCCCAGCAGGGCCCTCTCTGGGGCCAACGTCCTGACTTTC
CDR3aa: CASSFPSRALSGANVLTF
j_gene: TRBJ2-6
abundance: few
v_gene: TRBV28
d_gene: .

CDR3nt: TGTGCCAGCACCCAACCTGGGCAGGTCATATATGGCTACACCTTC
CDR3aa: CASTQPGQVIYGYTF
j_gene: TRBJ1-2
abundance: .
v_gene: TRBV7-9
d_gene: .

CDR3nt: TGTGCCAGCTCACCCCAGGGGGCGCAGGATGAAGCTTTCTTT
CDR3aa: CASSPQGAQDEAFF
j_gene: TRBJ1-1
abundance: .
v_gene: TRBV18
d_gene: TRBD1

CDR3nt: TGTGCCAGCAGTTTGGCGGCAGGCATCATTGATACGCAGTATTTT
CDR3aa: CASSLAAGIIDTQYF
j_gene: TRBJ2-3
abundance: .
v_gene: TRBV27
d_gene: .

CDR3nt: TGCAGCGTTGAAGAGGATGCGCAAGTTCGGGGCTACACCTTC
CDR3aa: CSVEEDAQVRGYTF
j_gene: TRBJ1-2
abundance: .
v_gene: TRBV29-1
d_gene: .

CDR3nt: TGCAGTGCTAGTAGGAGCTCCTATAATTCACCCCTCCACTTT
CDR3aa: CSASRSSYNSPLHF
j_gene: TRBJ1-6
abundance: .
v_gene: TRBV20-1
d_gene: .

CDR3nt: TGTGCCAGCAGCTTAAGGCGGGATGGTGTCACCGGGGAGCTGTTTTTT
CDR3aa: CASSLRRDGVTGELFF
j_gene: TRBJ2-2
abundance: few
v_gene: TRBV11-1
d_gene: .

CDR3nt: TGTGCCAGCAGGGCGGTACTCACAGATACGCAGTATTTT
CDR3aa: CASRAVLTDTQYF
j_gene: TRBJ2-3
abundance: .
v_gene: TRBV6-5
d_gene: .

CDR3nt: TGTGCCAGCAGCCCGGACAGGGGGACCTATGGCTACACCTTC
CDR3aa: CASSPDRGTYGYTF
j_gene: TRBJ1-2
abundance: .
v_gene: TRBV5-4
d_gene: TRBD1

CDR3nt: TGTGCCTGGAAAGGGGGGACAGGGGATTCACCCCTCCACTTT
CDR3aa: CAWKGGTGDSPLHF
j_gene: TRBJ1-6
abundance: .
v_gene: TRBV30
d_gene: TRBD1

CDR3nt: TGTGCCAGCAGCTTAGCGACCCAGCCCCAGCATTTT
CDR3aa: CASSLATQPQHF
j_gene: TRBJ1-5
abundance: .
v_gene: TRBV7-9
d_gene: .

CDR3nt: TGCGCCAGCAGCTTGGGACAGGGAGAACAGCCCCAGCATTTT
CDR3aa: CASSLGQGEQPQHF
j_gene: TRBJ1-5
abundance: .
v_gene: TRBV5-1
d_gene: TRBD1

CDR3nt: TGTGCCTGGAGCGGCGCGGGTGAGCAGTTCTTC
CDR3aa: CAWSGAGEQFF
j_gene: TRBJ2-1
abundance: .
v_gene: TRBV30
d_gene: .

CDR3nt: TGTGCCAGTAGCTTACCGGGACAGGGGGCGTCAGGAGCTTTCTTT
CDR3aa: CASSLPGQGASGAFF
j_gene: TRBJ1-1
abundance: .
v_gene: TRBV19
d_gene: TRBD1

CDR3nt: TGTGCCTGGGCCCCGACAGGGATTAATGAAAAACTGTTTTTT
CDR3aa: CAWAPTGINEKLFF
j_gene: TRBJ1-4
abundance: once
v_gene: TRBV30
d_gene: TRBD1

CDR3nt: TGTGCCAGCAGTTTCATGGGACAGGGGAAAGGGGATCAAAAGTTCTTC
CDR3aa: CASSFMGQGKGDQKFF
j_gene: TRBJ2-1
abundance: .
v_gene: TRBV28
d_gene: TRBD1

CDR3nt: TGCAGTGCTAGTAAGGAGGGAGGGGAAGCTTTCTTT
CDR3aa: CSASKEGGEAFF
j_gene: TRBJ1-1
abundance: .
v_gene: TRBV20-1
d_gene: .

CDR3nt: TGTGCCAGCAGTTACGTTTACGGGGGCAATCAGCCCCAGCATTTT
CDR3aa: CASSYVYGGNQPQHF
j_gene: TRBJ1-5
abundance: few
v_gene: TRBV6-5
d_gene: .

CDR3nt: TGTGCCAGCAAGCGGGACAGGGTCTACGAGCAGTACTTC
CDR3aa: CASKRDRVYEQYF
j_gene: TRBJ2-7
abundance: .
v_gene: TRBV2
d_gene: TRBD1

CDR3nt: TGTGCCAGCAGCCCTAGGCGGGATAGGCCCGGGGAGCTGTTTTTT
CDR3aa: CASSPRRDRPGELFF
j_gene: TRBJ2-2
abundance: .
v_gene: TRBV7-6
d_gene: .

CDR3nt: TGTGCCTGGAGTAAGGGGCTTAGCAATCAGCCCCAGCATTTT
CDR3aa: CAWSKGLSNQPQHF
j_gene: TRBJ1-5
abundance: .
v_gene: TRBV30
d_gene: .

CDR3nt: TGTGCCAGCGGGGATGGGACTGCCACCGGGGAGCTGTTTTTT
CDR3aa: CASGDGTATGELFF
j_gene: TRBJ2-2
abundance: .
v_gene: TRBV27
d_gene: .

CDR3nt: TGTGCCAGCTCAACAACAGAGAACACTGAAGCTTTCTTT
CDR3aa: CASSTTENTEAFF
j_gene: TRBJ1-1
abundance: .
v_gene: TRBV18
d_gene: .

CDR3nt: TGTGCCAGCACCAAAAGCTCCTACAATGAGCAGTTCTTC
CDR3aa: CASTKSSYNEQFF
j_gene: TRBJ2-1
abundance: .
v_gene: TRBV12-3/TRBV12-4
d_gene: .

CDR3nt: TGTGCCAGCAGGACACAGTCTGACATGAACACTGAAGCTTTCTTT
CDR3aa: CASRTQSDMNTEAFF
j_gene: TRBJ1-1
abundance: .
v_gene: TRBV6-5
d_gene: .

CDR3nt: TGTGCCAGCTCCCGACAGGACTCCTATAATTCACCCCTCCACTTT
CDR3aa: CASSRQDSYNSPLHF
j_gene: TRBJ1-6
abundance: .
v_gene: TRBV18
d_gene: .

CDR3nt: TGCAGTGCTATCCGGGATAAAACCTTCTTC
CDR3aa: CSAIRDKTFF
j_gene: TRBJ2-1
abundance: .
v_gene: TRBV20-1
d_gene: .

CDR3nt: TGTGCCAGCAGCGCGGGACGGACAAATAATTCACCCCTCCACTTT
CDR3aa: CASSAGRTNNSPLHF
j_gene: TRBJ1-6
abundance: .
v_gene: TRBV11-3
d_gene: .

CDR3nt: TGTGCCAGCAGCTTAGACGGGGGGCAGTCCTACGAGCAGTACTTC
CDR3aa: CASSLDGGQSYEQYF
j_gene: TRBJ2-7
abundance: .
v_gene: TRBV7-2
d_gene: .

CDR3nt: TGTGCCAGTAGGTGGCAGGGGGCAAACAATGAGCAGTTCTTC
CDR3aa: CASRWQGANNEQFF
j_gene: TRBJ2-1
abundance: .
v_gene: TRBV19
d_gene: TRBD1